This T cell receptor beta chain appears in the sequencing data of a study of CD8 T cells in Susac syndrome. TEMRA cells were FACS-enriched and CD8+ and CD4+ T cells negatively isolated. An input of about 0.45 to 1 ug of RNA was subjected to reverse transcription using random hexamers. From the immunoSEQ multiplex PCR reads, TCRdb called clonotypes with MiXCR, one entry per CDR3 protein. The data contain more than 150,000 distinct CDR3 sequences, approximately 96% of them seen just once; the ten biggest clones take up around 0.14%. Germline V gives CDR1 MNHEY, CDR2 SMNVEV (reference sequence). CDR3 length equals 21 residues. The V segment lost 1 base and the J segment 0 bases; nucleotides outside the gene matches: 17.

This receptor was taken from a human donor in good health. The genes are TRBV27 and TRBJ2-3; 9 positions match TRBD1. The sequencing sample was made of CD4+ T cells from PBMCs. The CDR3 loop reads CASSLWGTGSSASRSTDTQYF. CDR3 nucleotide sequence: TGTGCCAGCAGTTTATGGGGGACAGGGTCTTCAGCTAGCAGGAGCACAGATACGCAGTATTTT.